These T cell receptor beta chains were read from a single sample in a study of T cell responses to AZD1222 COVID-19 vaccine. Sequenced by immunoSEQ multiplex PCR; TCRdb stores in-frame clones only, minus some. The sample shows about 120,000 clones, approximately 86% of them seen only once. The specimen comprised peripheral blood, sampled on day 0 of AZD1222 vaccination. The receptors come from an adult in good health. Both conserved end residues are part of each CDR3. Each record gives: clone size, V gene, D gene, J gene, CDR3 DNA, CDR3 protein. A D gene is named only where the DNA matches it firmly. The listing skips clone size in some rows; elsewhere it reads once, few, many or a size class.

size: NA; V: TRBV6-2/TRBV6-3; D: TRBD1; J: TRBJ1-2; DNA: TGTGCCAGCAGTGACCTTTCAGGGGGCGGCTATGGCTACACCTTC; CDR3: CASSDLSGGGYGYTF
size: NA; V: TRBV3-1/TRBV3-2; D: NA; J: TRBJ1-2; DNA: TGTGCCAGCAGCCAAGATGACCTTAACTATGGCTACACCTTC; CDR3: CASSQDDLNYGYTF
size: NA; V: TRBV28; D: NA; J: TRBJ2-7; DNA: TGTGCCAGCAGTTCGGTAACCTACGAGCAGTACTTC; CDR3: CASSSVTYEQYF
size: NA; V: TRBV11-3; D: TRBD1; J: TRBJ2-7; DNA: TGTGCCAGCAGCTTAGGCACAGGGGGATCCTACGAGCAGTACTTC; CDR3: CASSLGTGGSYEQYF
size: NA; V: TRBV7-3; D: NA; J: TRBJ1-1; DNA: TGTGCCAGCAGCTCACAAGGGCGAACTGAAGCTTTCTTT; CDR3: CASSSQGRTEAFF
size: once; V: TRBV29-1; D: NA; J: TRBJ1-3; DNA: TGCAGCGTTGAGGCTACCAGAAAGGGAAACACCATATATTTT; CDR3: CSVEATRKGNTIYF
size: NA; V: TRBV3-1/TRBV3-2; D: TRBD2; J: TRBJ2-3; DNA: TGTGCCAGCAGCCAAGGACTAGCTCGGTTAGCAGATACGCAGTATTTT; CDR3: CASSQGLARLADTQYF
size: NA; V: TRBV3-1/TRBV3-2; D: TRBD1; J: TRBJ1-2; DNA: TGTGCCAGCAGGAAAACCGGGACAGGGGGCTCTAAAAACACCTTC; CDR3: CASRKTGTGGSKNTF
size: NA; V: TRBV4-2; D: TRBD1; J: TRBJ1-1; DNA: TGTGCCAGCAGCCAAGAGGACAGGGCTACCACTGAAGCTTTCTTT; CDR3: CASSQEDRATTEAFF
size: NA; V: TRBV7-2; D: NA; J: TRBJ2-7; DNA: TGTGCCAGCAGCTTTATGGCGTACTCCTACGAGCAGTACTTC; CDR3: CASSFMAYSYEQYF
size: NA; V: TRBV7-6; D: TRBD1; J: TRBJ1-3; DNA: TGTGCCAGCAGCGGACAGGGGGCGGGAGGAAACACCATATATTTT; CDR3: CASSGQGAGGNTIYF
size: NA; V: TRBV7-2; D: TRBD1; J: TRBJ2-1; DNA: TGTGCCAGCAGCCCACAGGGGGCCAGGAATGAGCAGTTCTTC; CDR3: CASSPQGARNEQFF
size: NA; V: TRBV5-1; D: TRBD1; J: TRBJ1-2; DNA: TGCGCCAGCACCCCCACGACAGGGCTTTCCAACTATGGCTACACCTTC; CDR3: CASTPTTGLSNYGYTF
size: NA; V: TRBV6-5; D: NA; J: TRBJ1-1; DNA: TGTGCCAGCAGGTACGAACATACGAACACTGAAGCTTTCTTT; CDR3: CASRYEHTNTEAFF
size: NA; V: TRBV9; D: TRBD2; J: TRBJ2-1; DNA: TGTGCCAGCAGCGTAGGGCTTAGCGGGGTGCCCTCCTACAATGAGCAGTTCTTC; CDR3: CASSVGLSGVPSYNEQFF
size: few; V: TRBV4-2; D: NA; J: TRBJ1-2; DNA: TGTGCCAGCAGCCAAGATCACGAGTATGGCTACACCTTC; CDR3: CASSQDHEYGYTF
size: NA; V: TRBV7-3; D: TRBD2; J: TRBJ2-1; DNA: TGTGCCAGCAGCTGGGCTAGCGGGGTCAATGAGCAGTTCTTC; CDR3: CASSWASGVNEQFF
size: NA; V: TRBV6-5; D: NA; J: TRBJ2-1; DNA: TGTGCCAGCAGTTATTTAGCCGGTTTCTACAATGAGCAGTTCTTC; CDR3: CASSYLAGFYNEQFF
size: NA; V: TRBV6-5; D: TRBD1; J: TRBJ1-6; DNA: TGTGCCAGCAGGCCCCGGGGACAGGGGTTTTCACCCCTCCACTTT; CDR3: CASRPRGQGFSPLHF
size: NA; V: TRBV24-1; D: TRBD2; J: TRBJ2-1; DNA: TGTGCCACCAGTGATACTGCGGGAGGATACAATGAGCAGTTCTTC; CDR3: CATSDTAGGYNEQFF
size: NA; V: TRBV7-3; D: TRBD2; J: TRBJ2-1; DNA: TGTGCCAGCAGCCTAACTAATTCTGGACTAGCGGGTCTCAATGAGCAGTTCTTC; CDR3: CASSLTNSGLAGLNEQFF
size: NA; V: TRBV14; D: NA; J: TRBJ1-1; DNA: TGTGCCAGCAGCCAAGATTGGGGCAGGTTGAACACTGAAGCTTTCTTT; CDR3: CASSQDWGRLNTEAFF
size: NA; V: TRBV19; D: NA; J: TRBJ1-6; DNA: TGTGCCAGTAAAGGGACCCAACTAGAAGATAATTCACCCCTCCACTTT; CDR3: CASKGTQLEDNSPLHF
size: NA; V: TRBV5-8; D: TRBD2; J: TRBJ2-1; DNA: TGTGCCAGCAGGCAAGGGACTAGCGAGACCGAGCAGTTCTTC; CDR3: CASRQGTSETEQFF
size: NA; V: TRBV19; D: TRBD2; J: TRBJ2-7; DNA: TGTGCCAGTAGTCCATTCAATCCTAGCGGGGGGAAGTCCTACGAGCAGTACTTC; CDR3: CASSPFNPSGGKSYEQYF
size: NA; V: TRBV9; D: TRBD1; J: TRBJ1-5; DNA: TGTGCCAGCAGCGCCACAGGGGTTAGCAATCAGCCCCAGCATTTT; CDR3: CASSATGVSNQPQHF
size: NA; V: TRBV28; D: NA; J: TRBJ1-6; DNA: TGTGCCACGTCTAGCACCTATAATTCACCCCTCCACTTT; CDR3: CATSSTYNSPLHF
size: NA; V: TRBV7-9; D: TRBD1; J: TRBJ1-1; DNA: TGTGCCGGCGGACAGGTCGGCACTGAAGCTTTCTTT; CDR3: CAGGQVGTEAFF
size: NA; V: TRBV6-6; D: TRBD1; J: TRBJ1-1; DNA: TGTGCCAGCAGTTCCTCTACAGGGGACACTGAAGCTTTCTTT; CDR3: CASSSSTGDTEAFF
size: few; V: TRBV27; D: NA; J: TRBJ1-5; DNA: TGTGCCAGCAGTTCTATCCTGGATCAGCCCCAGCATTTT; CDR3: CASSSILDQPQHF
size: NA; V: TRBV7-2; D: NA; J: TRBJ1-1; DNA: TGTGCCAGCTTCCTGGAGGGGAACACTGAAGCTTTCTTT; CDR3: CASFLEGNTEAFF
size: NA; V: TRBV7-9; D: NA; J: TRBJ1-2; DNA: TGTGCCAGCAGCTTTTCCGGTTGGGGCTACACCTTC; CDR3: CASSFSGWGYTF
size: few; V: TRBV30; D: NA; J: TRBJ1-1; DNA: TGTGCCTGGAGTGTGGTACTCTCCACTGAAGCTTTCTTT; CDR3: CAWSVVLSTEAFF
size: NA; V: TRBV7-8; D: NA; J: TRBJ1-2; DNA: TGTGCCAGCAGTGTAACCGGGAACTATGGCTACACCTTC; CDR3: CASSVTGNYGYTF
size: NA; V: TRBV10-1; D: NA; J: TRBJ2-7; DNA: TGCGCCAGCAGGGTTACCGGGAGCCTCTCCTACGAGCAGTACTTC; CDR3: CASRVTGSLSYEQYF
size: NA; V: TRBV5-1; D: TRBD1; J: TRBJ1-2; DNA: TGCGCCAGCAGCTTTTCAGGACAGGGCCTGGGAGGCTACACCTTC; CDR3: CASSFSGQGLGGYTF
size: NA; V: TRBV29-1; D: TRBD2; J: TRBJ2-7; DNA: TGCAGCGTTGTCCCGGGGGGTAGTTACGAGCAGTACTTC; CDR3: CSVVPGGSYEQYF
size: NA; V: TRBV3-1/TRBV3-2; D: NA; J: TRBJ1-4; DNA: TGTGCCAGCAGCCAAGATCGGGGGGACGCAACTAATGAAAAACTGTTTTTT; CDR3: CASSQDRGDATNEKLFF
size: NA; V: TRBV7-9; D: NA; J: TRBJ1-4; DNA: TGTGCCAGCAGCCCCCAGACATCAACTAATGAAAAACTGTTTTTT; CDR3: CASSPQTSTNEKLFF
size: NA; V: TRBV19; D: NA; J: TRBJ1-5; DNA: TGTGCGAGCCGTCAGGGTTACAGCAATCAGCCCCAGCATTTT; CDR3: CASRQGYSNQPQHF
size: NA; V: TRBV29-1; D: TRBD1; J: TRBJ2-7; DNA: TGCAGCGCAGTCCTATCCGGCAGGGGGCTAGACGAGCAGTACTTC; CDR3: CSAVLSGRGLDEQYF
size: NA; V: TRBV6-2/TRBV6-3; D: NA; J: TRBJ2-1; DNA: TGTGCCAGCAGTTCCTCCCCCCGCGGGACTGGACTACGGAATGAGCAGTTCTTC; CDR3: CASSSSPRGTGLRNEQFF
size: NA; V: TRBV24-1; D: NA; J: TRBJ1-2; DNA: TGTGCCACCAGTGGTAGACAGGAGCAATCGGCAGGCTACACCTTC; CDR3: CATSGRQEQSAGYTF
size: NA; V: TRBV19; D: NA; J: TRBJ1-1; DNA: TGTGCCAGTAGTATCCGGACAGAAATAAACACTGAAGCTTTCTTT; CDR3: CASSIRTEINTEAFF
size: NA; V: TRBV28; D: NA; J: TRBJ1-2; DNA: TGTGCCAGCAGTTTAGGGGCCGCTTCGTATGGCTACACCTTC; CDR3: CASSLGAASYGYTF
size: once; V: TRBV7-2; D: NA; J: TRBJ2-2; DNA: TGTGCCAGCAGTTGGGGTATCGGGGAGCTGTTTTTT; CDR3: CASSWGIGELFF
size: NA; V: TRBV7-3; D: TRBD2; J: TRBJ2-7; DNA: TGTGCCAGCAGTAGGACTAGCGGGGTCGAGCAGTACTTC; CDR3: CASSRTSGVEQYF
size: NA; V: TRBV6-2/TRBV6-3; D: NA; J: TRBJ2-2; DNA: TGTGCCAGCAGTTACTGGGAAACCGGGGAGCTGTTTTTT; CDR3: CASSYWETGELFF
size: NA; V: TRBV24-1; D: NA; J: TRBJ2-5; DNA: TGTGCCACCAGTGATTTTCCCAGGGGAGAGACCCAGTACTTC; CDR3: CATSDFPRGETQYF
size: NA; V: TRBV5-4; D: TRBD2; J: TRBJ2-3; DNA: TGTGCCAGCAGCTTACGGGCTAGCGGGAGGATGTCAGATACGCAGTATTTT; CDR3: CASSLRASGRMSDTQYF
size: NA; V: TRBV7-2; D: TRBD1; J: TRBJ2-2; DNA: TGTGCCAGCAGCCTAGGGGGAGGACAGGGGGCCGCCGGGGAGCTGTTTTTT; CDR3: CASSLGGGQGAAGELFF